This T cell receptor beta chain was found in a study of shared clonotypes between healthy human individuals. This CDR3 is built from 17 residues. V gave up 1 base and J gave up 0 bases, with 14 bases separating them. Germline V gene sequence: CDR1 SGHRS, CDR2 YFSETQ. Assay: immunoSEQ multiplex PCR; the TCRdb copy retains only in-frame clones and omits some. The profile covers around 980,000 clones, with around 82% appearing a single time and 0.6% to 0.7% taken by the ten largest. The specimen was memory CD4+ T cells from PBMCs. Subset in this sample: CD45RA-negative fraction. The chain is built from TRBV5-1 and TRBJ2-4; D remains unclear. This TCR was sampled from a man between 18 and 29 years old in good health. Some clones in this sample may be carry-over from other donors' samples. The CDR3 bases are TGCGCCAGCAGCTTGAGTTCGGAAAGACTAGCCAAAAACATTCAGTACTTC. Its translation: CASSLSSERLAKNIQYF. The variable domain in full, completed from reference TRBV5-1 and TRBJ2-4, reads KAGVTQTPRYLIKTRGQQVTLSCSPISGHRSVSWYQQTPGQGLQFLFEYFSETQRNKGNFPGRFSGRQFSNSRSEMNVSTLELGDSALYLCASSLSSERLAKNIQYFGAGTRLSVL.